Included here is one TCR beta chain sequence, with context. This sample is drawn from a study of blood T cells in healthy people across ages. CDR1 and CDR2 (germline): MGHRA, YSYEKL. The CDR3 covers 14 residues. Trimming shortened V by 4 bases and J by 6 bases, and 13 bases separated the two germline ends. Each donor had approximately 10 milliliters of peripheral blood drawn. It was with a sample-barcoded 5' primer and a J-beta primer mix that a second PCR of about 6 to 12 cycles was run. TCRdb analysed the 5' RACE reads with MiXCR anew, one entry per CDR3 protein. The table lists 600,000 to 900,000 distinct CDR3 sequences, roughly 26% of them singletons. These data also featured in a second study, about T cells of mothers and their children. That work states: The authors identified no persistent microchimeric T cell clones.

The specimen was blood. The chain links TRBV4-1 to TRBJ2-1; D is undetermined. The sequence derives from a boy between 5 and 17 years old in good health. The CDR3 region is CASSRLVGPNEQFF. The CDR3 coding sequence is TGCGCCAGCAGCCGGTTGGTTGGGCCCAATGAGCAGTTCTTC.